Here is one TCR beta chain with its context. Antigen: not known. The record originates from a study of beta chain features in type 1 diabetes. As for the study in general: Age, gender and cell yields were similar between patients and healthy donors.

Cells sorted by CD45RO/CCR7/CD25/CD127/CD95/CD27 comprised CD4+ naive, central memory, regulatory and stem cell-like memory cells. Overall study findings and caveats: An over-representation of cells with high TCR expression could result from cDNA sequencing. Shorter TCRB CDR3s, moderately but significantly so, marked every one of the four CD4+ subsets in Type 1 diabetes patients. PCR might pick shorter templates more often, in the same way for patients and controls.

This CDR3 spans 15 amino acids. Trimming removed 5 bases from V and 4 bases from J; junction bases left unmatched: 9. Germline V gene sequence: CDR1 SGHTA, CDR2 FQGNSA. Expressed TCRB transcripts got sequenced, as all isolated RNA was reverse transcribed. Produced via immunoSEQ multiplex PCR; TCRdb's table is partial and in-frame only. The data contain approximately 240,000 clones, about a sixth of them singletons. The sequencing sample was made of naive CD4+ T cells from blood. The chain uses TRBV7-2 and TRBJ2-7; 9 bases align to TRBD1. This TCR derives from a man aged 25 to 45 with type 1 diabetes. This CDR3 reads CASSARDRVSYEQYF. CDR3 DNA: TGTGCCAGCAGCGCCAGGGACAGGGTATCGTACGAGCAGTACTTC.